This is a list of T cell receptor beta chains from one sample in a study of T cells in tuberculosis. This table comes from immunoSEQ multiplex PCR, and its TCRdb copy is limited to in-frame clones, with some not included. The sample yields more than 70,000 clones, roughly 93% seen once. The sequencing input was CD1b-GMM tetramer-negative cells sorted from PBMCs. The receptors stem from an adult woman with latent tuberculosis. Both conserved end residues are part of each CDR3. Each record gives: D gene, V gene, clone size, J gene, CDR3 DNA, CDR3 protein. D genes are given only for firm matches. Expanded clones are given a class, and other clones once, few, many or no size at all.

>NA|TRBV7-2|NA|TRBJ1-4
TGTGCCAGCAGCTTCAACCGGGGGGGACTGTTTTTT
CASSFNRGGLFF
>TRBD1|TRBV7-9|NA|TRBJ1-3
TGTGCCAGCAGCCTGACAGGGGAGGATGGAAACACCATATATTTT
CASSLTGEDGNTIYF
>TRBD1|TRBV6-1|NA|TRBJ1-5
TGTGCCAGCAGTCAACAGGGGTATTTTCAGCCCCAGCATTTT
CASSQQGYFQPQHF
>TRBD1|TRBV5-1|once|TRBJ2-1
TGCGCCAGCAGCTTGGGGACAGGGCCTGACAATGAGCAGTTCTTC
CASSLGTGPDNEQFF
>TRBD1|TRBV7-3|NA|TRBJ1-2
TGTGCCAGCAGCTTAACGAGCCAGGGGGACGGCTACACCTTC
CASSLTSQGDGYTF
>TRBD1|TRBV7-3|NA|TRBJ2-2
TGTGCCAGCAGCGGATCGGGACAGGACATCACCGGGGAGCTGTTTTTT
CASSGSGQDITGELFF
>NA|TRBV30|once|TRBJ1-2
TGTGCCTGGTGGGACACAGGGACGGGTGGCTACACCTTC
CAWWDTGTGGYTF
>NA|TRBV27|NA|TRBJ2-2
TGTGCCAGCAGTTTAGGGCCCGGGGAGCTGTTTTTT
CASSLGPGELFF
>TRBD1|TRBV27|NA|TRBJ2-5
TGTGCCAGCAGCTTACGGGACAGTCAAGAGACCCAGTACTTC
CASSLRDSQETQYF
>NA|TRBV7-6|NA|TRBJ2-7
TGTGCCAGCAGCCAGGGGGGAGGCAGGGCCTACGAGCAGTACTTC
CASSQGGGRAYEQYF
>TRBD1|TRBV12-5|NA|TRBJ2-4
TGTGCTAGTGGTTTGGGGACAGGGTCTTGGGGAGCCAAAAACATTCAGTACTTC
CASGLGTGSWGAKNIQYF
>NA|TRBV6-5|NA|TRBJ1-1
TGTGCCAGCAGTTACGGACAGAACACTGAAGCTTTCTTT
CASSYGQNTEAFF
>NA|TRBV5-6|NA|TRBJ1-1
TGTGCCAGCAGCTTGGGTTCGACTGAAGCTTTCTTT
CASSLGSTEAFF
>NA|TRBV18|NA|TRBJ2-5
TGTGCCAGCTCACCCCCTCCCCCTCGTCAGGAGACCCAGTACTTC
CASSPPPPRQETQYF
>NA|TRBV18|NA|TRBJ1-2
TGTGCCAGCTCACCACCATTGGGCTTTTCGGGGGGCTACACCTTC
CASSPPLGFSGGYTF
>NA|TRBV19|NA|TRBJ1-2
TGTGCCAGTAGACCAGGCTACCAGGGGCTCAAGCGCTACACCTTC
CASRPGYQGLKRYTF
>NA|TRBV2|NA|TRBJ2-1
TGTGCCAGCAGTCAACAGCCCAACGAGCAGTTCTTC
CASSQQPNEQFF
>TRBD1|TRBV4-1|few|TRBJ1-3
TGCGCCAGCAGCCAAGATGTACAGGGGGCGTATGGAAACACCATATATTTT
CASSQDVQGAYGNTIYF
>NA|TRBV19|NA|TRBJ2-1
TGTGCCAGTAGTATTTCTCCCCGTCTCAATGAGCAGTTCTTC
CASSISPRLNEQFF
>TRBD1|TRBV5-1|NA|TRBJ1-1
TGCGCCAGCAGCACGGAGACAGGGGGCATCTCTGAAGCTTTCTTT
CASSTETGGISEAFF
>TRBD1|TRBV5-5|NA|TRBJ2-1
TGTGCAGGGGACAGGGCCCTGGGCAATGAGCAGTTCTTC
CAGDRALGNEQFF
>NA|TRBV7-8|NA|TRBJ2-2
TGTGCCAGCGGATTTTCCGGGACACCTACCGGGGAGCTGTTTTTT
CASGFSGTPTGELFF
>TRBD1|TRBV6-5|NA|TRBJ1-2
TGTGCCAGCAGTTCCGGACAGGGTTATGGCTACACCTTC
CASSSGQGYGYTF
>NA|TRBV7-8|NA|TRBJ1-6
TGTGCCAGCAGCCCGAGTCGGGGAAATTATAATTCACCCCTCCACTTT
CASSPSRGNYNSPLHF
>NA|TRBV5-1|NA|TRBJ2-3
TGCGCCAGCACCCGTGGACAGTACACAGATACGCAGTATTTT
CASTRGQYTDTQYF
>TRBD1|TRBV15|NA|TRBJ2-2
TGTGCCACCAGCGGTCGGACAGGGCGCGGGGAGCTGTTTTTT
CATSGRTGRGELFF
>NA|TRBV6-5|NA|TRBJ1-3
TGTGCCAGCAGTTCAATCAGGGGTGGAAACACCATATATTTT
CASSSIRGGNTIYF
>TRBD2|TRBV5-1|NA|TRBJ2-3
TGCGCCAGCAAAGAGCGGGGTGTCACAGATACGCAGTATTTT
CASKERGVTDTQYF
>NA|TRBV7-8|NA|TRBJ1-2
TGTGCCAGCAGCTTAAACCGAGGCGCGTATGGCTACACCTTC
CASSLNRGAYGYTF
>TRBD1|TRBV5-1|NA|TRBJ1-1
TGCGCCAGCAGCTCAGGTCGACAGGGCTTGAACACTGAAGCTTTCTTT
CASSSGRQGLNTEAFF
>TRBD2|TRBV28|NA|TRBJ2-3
TGTGCCAGCAGTGATCCCCTTAGCGGGGGGGCACAGTATTTT
CASSDPLSGGAQYF
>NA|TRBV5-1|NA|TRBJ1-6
TGCGCCAGCAGCTTGGGACCTTACGAGGCACCCCTCCACTTT
CASSLGPYEAPLHF
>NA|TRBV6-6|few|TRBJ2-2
TGTGCCAGCATGGAGGGGAACACCGGGGAGCTGTTTTTT
CASMEGNTGELFF
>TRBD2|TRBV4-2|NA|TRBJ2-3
TGTGCCAGCAGCTCTGGGACTAGCGGGGGGCGAAGCACAGATACGCAGTATTTT
CASSSGTSGGRSTDTQYF
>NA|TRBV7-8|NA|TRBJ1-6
TGTGCCAGCAGCTTAGCCCCGAATTCACCCCTCCACTTT
CASSLAPNSPLHF
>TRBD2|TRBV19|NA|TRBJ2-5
TGTGCCAGTAGTATAATAGGCGGCGGGGGAGAGACCCAGTACTTC
CASSIIGGGGETQYF
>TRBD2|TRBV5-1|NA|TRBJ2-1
TGCGCCAGCAGAATTGGGGGACTAGCGGGGGCCAATGAGCAGTTCTTC
CASRIGGLAGANEQFF
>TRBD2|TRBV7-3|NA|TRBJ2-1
TGTGCCAGCACCGAGAGACCTGGACTAGCGGGGGGCAATGAGCAGTTCTTC
CASTERPGLAGGNEQFF
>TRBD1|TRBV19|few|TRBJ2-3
TGTGCCAGCCGCAGGGGGAGCACAGATACGCAGTATTTT
CASRRGSTDTQYF
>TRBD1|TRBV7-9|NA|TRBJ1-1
TGTGCCAGCAGCTTAGTTCACCAGGGGGAGGCAGCTTTCTTT
CASSLVHQGEAAFF
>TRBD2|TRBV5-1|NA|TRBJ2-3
TGCGCCAGCAGCTTGGCGTCCAGCGGGGGGGCAGATACGCAGTATTTT
CASSLASSGGADTQYF
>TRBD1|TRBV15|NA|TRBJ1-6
TGTGCCACCAGCAGAGGAGGACAGGGGGAATATAATTCACCCCTCCACTTT
CATSRGGQGEYNSPLHF
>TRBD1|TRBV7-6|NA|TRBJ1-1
TGTGCCAGCAGCTCACCAGGGGGACTGAACACTGAAGCTTTCTTT
CASSSPGGLNTEAFF
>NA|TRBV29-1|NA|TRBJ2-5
TGCAGCGTTGAAGGCGGCAGCTCTATAGAGACCCAGTACTTC
CSVEGGSSIETQYF
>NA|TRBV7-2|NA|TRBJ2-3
TGTGCCAGCAGTCCAACGCGGAATACGCAGTATTTT
CASSPTRNTQYF
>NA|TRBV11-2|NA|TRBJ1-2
TGTGCCAGCAGCTTTTCCGGAGGGTCGAACTATGGCTACACCTTC
CASSFSGGSNYGYTF
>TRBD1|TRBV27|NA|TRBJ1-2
TGTGCCAGCAGTCTCACGGGACAGCTGAACTATGGCTACACCTTC
CASSLTGQLNYGYTF
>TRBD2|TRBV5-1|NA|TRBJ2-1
TGCGCCAGCAGCGCTGGGCGGGGGGGCGTCTATGAGCAGTTCTTC
CASSAGRGGVYEQFF
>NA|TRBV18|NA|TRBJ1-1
TGTGCCAGCTCCCGCACAGTTTCAGGGGAAGCTTTCTTT
CASSRTVSGEAFF
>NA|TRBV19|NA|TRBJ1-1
TGTGCCAGTAGTATACAGGGACAACTGAACACTGAAGCTTTCTTT
CASSIQGQLNTEAFF